This TCR beta chain appears in the sequencing data of a study of shared clonotypes between healthy human individuals. A word on this clone: The antigen remains unidentified. Other DNA sequences in this sample translate to the same CDR3.

Original methodology: For the immunoSEQ data, sequences were junction-only without quality scores, so filtering differed. Sequencing was performed with immunoSEQ multiplex PCR; in TCRdb, only in-frame clones are kept and a portion is missing. V, J and clone size derive from that table, while D and trimming were established from the DNA sequence. This table has 2 million to 2.5 million clones, just under 95% appearing once. CD8 cells regarded as naive lacked CD45RO, were positively chosen for CCR7, and omitted terminally differentiated effector memory CD45RA+ cells. Healthy HIV-negative adults with no recent acute infections or vaccinations were recruited as donors. Adults of Caucasian background living in Nashville, Tennessee made up all donors. The V and J ends lost 6 bases and 6 bases respectively, with 7 bases between them. The V gene's germline CDR1 is MNHEY and CDR2 SMNVEV (reference sequence). The CDR3 is 11 amino acids.

Study findings and constraints: Donor clonotype sharing was expected to depend on sequencing depth.

V usage is TRBV27 and J usage is TRBJ2-3; D unclear. The sequenced material came from naive CD8+ T cells sorted from blood. The sequence derives from a man aged 18 to 29 in good health. CDR3 region: CASSLGDTQYF. Here the CDR3 DNA reads TGTGCCAGCAGCTTGGGTGATACGCAGTATTTT.